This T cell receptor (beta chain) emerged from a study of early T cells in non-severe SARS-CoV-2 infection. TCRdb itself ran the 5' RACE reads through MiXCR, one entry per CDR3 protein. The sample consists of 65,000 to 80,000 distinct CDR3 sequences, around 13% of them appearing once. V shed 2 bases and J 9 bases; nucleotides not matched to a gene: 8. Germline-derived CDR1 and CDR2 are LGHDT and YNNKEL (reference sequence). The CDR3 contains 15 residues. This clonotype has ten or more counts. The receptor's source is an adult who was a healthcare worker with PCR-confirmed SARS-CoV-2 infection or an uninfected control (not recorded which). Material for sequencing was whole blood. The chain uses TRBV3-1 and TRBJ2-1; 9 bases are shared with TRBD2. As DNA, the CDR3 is TGTGCCAGCAGCCAACCTTTAGCGGGAGTAGTTGAGCAGTTCTTC. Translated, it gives CASSQPLAGVVEQFF.